This T cell receptor (beta chain) was sequenced during a study of blood T cell repertoires in COVID-19. Study summary: PBMCs, B-cell-depleted T cells, or T cells were the source of the cDNA or gDNA that made up the material.

Original data processing: Amplifying reference gene primers gave estimates of nucleated cell counts. Repertoires were generated with immunoSEQ multiplex PCR, while TCRdb's copy carries only in-frame clones and drops some. V and J calls and clone size are those listed in that table; D and trimming were worked out from the DNA. The table lists 70,000 to 80,000 clones, around nine tenths of them singletons, with around 14% in the top ten. The receptor comes from an older woman with acute or convalescent COVID-19. Sequenced input: peripheral blood.

The CDR3 bases are TGTGCCAGCAGTTTATCCCCTACAGGGTACGGAATCTACGAGCAGTACTTC. Protein: CASSLSPTGYGIYEQYF. The chain recombines TRBV28 with TRBJ2-7, with D perhaps TRBD1 (6 bases). Deletions cut 1 base from V and 3 bases from J, with 19 bases between. This CDR3 region has 17 residues. CDR1 and CDR2 from the germline V gene are MDHEN and SYDVKM.